Listed here is a single TCR beta chain. Its antigen is not identified. This record belongs to a study of T cell repertoires in cytomegalovirus infection. Findings and limits, study-wide: Cumulative public TCR beta family frequency identified carriers of CMV plus the relevant HLA. Across the ex vivo response, the dominant clonotypes were HLA-C-restricted CMV-specific TCR beta clonotypes.

TCRdb reprocessed the reads with MiXCR, giving one entry per CDR3 protein. The data contain around 630,000 distinct CDR3 sequences, more than 20% of them seen just once; the ten biggest clones take up under 8.5%. Source material: CD8+ T cells from PBMCs. This TCR was recovered from a human donor in good health (CMV status not recorded). Some clones in this sample may be carry-over from other donors' samples.

The CDR3 sequence: CASGEKGNTEAFF. The CDR3 coding sequence is TGCGCCAGCGGTGAGAAGGGAAACACTGAAGCTTTCTTT. The chain combines TRBV4-1 with TRBJ1-1; D call uncertain. The CDR3 contains 13 residues. V was clipped by 8 bases and J by 2 bases, with 12 bases between them. From germline, CDR1 is MGHRA and CDR2 YSYEKL.